The present T cell receptor beta chain was sequenced within a study of blood T cell repertoires in COVID-19. Background on the study: Samples taken during acute and convalescent COVID-19 were collected in the United States, Italy and Spain. T cells, B-cell-depleted T cells, or PBMCs supplied cDNA or gDNA.

Categorization into cohorts depended on clinical history that participants reported. Per the authors' pipeline: Estimation of nucleated cell counts was performed using reference gene primer amplification. Some clones are missing from TCRdb's copy, which holds only in-frame ones; the method was immunoSEQ multiplex PCR. That table is the source of V, J and clone size, and D and trimming were worked out from the DNA. The table has about 350,000 clones, less than 90% seen once. Trimming pared 5 bases from V and 7 bases from J, leaving 24 bases between. The CDR3 sequence is 17 residues long. The germline V gene encodes CDR1 LNHDA and CDR2 SQIVND (reference sequence).

The chain is built from TRBV19 and TRBJ2-1; the D gene is possibly TRBD2 (6 bases). The specimen was PBMCs or T cells enriched from blood (not recorded which). This clonotype originated in a woman aged 25 to 39 who had recovered from COVID-19. CDR3 sequence (DNA): TGTGCCAGTAGTCCTATTCTTGGGGGACTTTATGTTAATGAGCAGTTCTTC. This codes for CASSPILGGLYVNEQFF.